This T cell receptor (beta chain) was profiled in a study of memory CD8 T cells in hepatitis C reinfection. The overall study: Samples at peak reinfection came 3 to 8 weeks post-detection.

CDR1 SEHNR and CDR2 FQNEAQ come from the germline V gene (reference sequence). The CDR3 spans 14 residues. V was clipped by 5 bases and J by 5 bases; unmatched bases: 7. The method was immunoSEQ multiplex PCR; TCRdb's version includes in-frame clones alone and lacks a portion of them. Found here are tens of thousands of clones, roughly 90% of them singletons; the top ten hold roughly 1.2%. Time point described: peak reinfection, 3 to 8 weeks after reinfection detection. The sorted cells went straight to TCR sequencing with no prior in vitro expansion. The Montreal HEPCO cohort supplied donors who inject drugs. A couple of donors provided sorted CD3+ CD8+ CD45RO- naive CD8 T cells at all three reinfection time points.

The receptor's source is a man aged 18 to 29 with hepatitis C virus infection. What was sequenced was naive CD8+ T cells sorted from blood. This rearrangement joins TRBV7-9 to TRBJ2-5, with 8 bases lining up with TRBD2. CDR3 sequence (DNA): TGTGCCAGCAGCGTTAGCGGGGTGGGGGAGACCCAGTACTTC. Residues: CASSVSGVGETQYF.